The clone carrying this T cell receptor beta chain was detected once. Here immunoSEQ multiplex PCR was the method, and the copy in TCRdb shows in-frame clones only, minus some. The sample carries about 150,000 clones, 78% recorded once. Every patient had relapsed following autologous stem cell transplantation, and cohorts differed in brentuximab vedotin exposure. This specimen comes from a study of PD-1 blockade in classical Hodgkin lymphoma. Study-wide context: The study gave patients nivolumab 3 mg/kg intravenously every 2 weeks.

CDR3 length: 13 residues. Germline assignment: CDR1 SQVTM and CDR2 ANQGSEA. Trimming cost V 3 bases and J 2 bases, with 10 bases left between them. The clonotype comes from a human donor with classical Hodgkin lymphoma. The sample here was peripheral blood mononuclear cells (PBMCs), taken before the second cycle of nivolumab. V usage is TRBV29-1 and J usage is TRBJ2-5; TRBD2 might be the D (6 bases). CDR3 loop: CSVDLGGQETQYF. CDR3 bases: TGCAGCGTTGATCTGGGGGGACAAGAGACCCAGTACTTC.